The present entry profiles one T cell receptor (beta chain) with its context. What it recognizes is unknown. This record belongs to a study of blood T cells in healthy people across ages. Study-wide results and caveats: The authors considered diversity estimates from one million T cells to be underestimates. Unknown CMV status may confound age-related changes in expanded clones. TCR beta diversity, measured per million T cells, fell in a roughly linear way with age.

The CDR3 sequence is 16 residues long. Germline CDR1 reads SSHAT; CDR2 reads FNYEAQ (reference sequence). The J segment lost 4 bases and the V segment lost 6 bases, leaving 12 bases of the junction unmatched. Combining a sample-barcoded 5' primer with a J-beta primer mix, a second PCR ran for about 7 to 11 cycles. Per-sample output comprised a minimum of 2.5 million paired-end reads containing CDR3. TCRdb recomputed calls from the 5' RACE reads with MiXCR, one row per CDR3 protein. The sample has about 730,000 distinct CDR3 sequences, around 46% seen once. Sequenced sample: blood. The clonotype was recovered from an older woman in good health. This chain joins TRBV7-7 and TRBJ2-1; 7 bases align to TRBD1. The CDR3 loop is CASSPTTGELYNEQFF. The CDR3 region has the DNA TGTGCCAGCAGTCCAACCACAGGGGAGTTATACAATGAGCAGTTCTTC.